The subject of this entry is one TCR beta chain. The antigen is not known. This sample was taken from a study of blood T cells in healthy people across ages. The overall study: Roughly one uniquely barcoded beta molecule per two T cells was captured.

Germline loops: CDR1 MDHEN, CDR2 SYDVKM. The V segment lost 8 bases and the J segment 11 bases; nucleotides outside the gene matches: 6. The CDR3 contains 11 residues. Every participating donor contributed around 9.5 milliliters of peripheral blood through a draw. Points from the study as a whole: Long-lived donors carried more naive CD4+ cells and greater diversity than aged donors.

PCR was performed a second time for roughly 7 to 11 cycles using a sample-barcoded 5' primer and a J-beta primer mix. Each cDNA molecule was tagged by a template-switch adaptor that had 12 random nucleotides. TCRdb reanalysed the 5' RACE reads using MiXCR and keeps one entry per CDR3 protein. Of 1.5 million to 1.8 million distinct CDR3 sequences listed, approximately 43% were seen once; the top ten hold approximately 4.1%. The receptor was derived from a woman aged 18-35 years in good health. Sequencing was done on a sample of blood. The rearrangement uses TRBV28 and TRBJ1-5, with 7 positions matching TRBD1. CDR3 in amino acids: CASGDSSAQHF. CDR3 coding DNA: TGTGCCAGCGGGGACAGCTCGGCCCAGCATTTT.